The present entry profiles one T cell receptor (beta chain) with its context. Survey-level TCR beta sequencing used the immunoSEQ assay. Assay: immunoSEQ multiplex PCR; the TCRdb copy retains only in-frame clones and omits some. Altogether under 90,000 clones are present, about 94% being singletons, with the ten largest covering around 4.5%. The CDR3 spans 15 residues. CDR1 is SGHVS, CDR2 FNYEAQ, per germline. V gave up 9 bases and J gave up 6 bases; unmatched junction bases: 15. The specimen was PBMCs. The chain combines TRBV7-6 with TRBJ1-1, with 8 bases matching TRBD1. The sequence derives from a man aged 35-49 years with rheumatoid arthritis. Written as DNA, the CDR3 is TGTGCCAGTCCGACAGGGGCCGCGAGAATGGCTGAAGCTTTCTTT. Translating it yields CASPTGAARMAEAFF. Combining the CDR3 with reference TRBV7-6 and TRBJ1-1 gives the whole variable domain GAGVSQSPRYKVTKRGQDVALRCDPISGHVSLYWYRQALGQGPEFLTYFNYEAQQDKSGLPNDRFSAERPEGSISTLTIQRTEQRDSAMYRCASPTGAARMAEAFFGQGTRLTVV.